This section outlines one T cell receptor beta chain sequence together with its context. Its antigen is undetermined. The PCR was carried out with 60 Vbeta primers and 13 Jbeta primers. Libraries were prepared by immunoSEQ multiplex PCR; TCRdb keeps only in-frame clonotypes and omits some of them. The sample shows 150,000 to 250,000 clones, more than 75% of them seen only once. This entry comes from a study of cytomegalovirus exposure and HLA in healthy donors. As for the study in general: Within an early data release were about 85 million unique TCRs drawn from HLA-typed donors.

Overall study results and limits: Rarity characterized most TCR sequences, yet some public TCRs appeared in many donors. In a later analysis, TCR association rates varied by HLA locus: DRB1 most, HLA-C fewest. HLA-A and HLA-B allele assignments for most subjects were reportedly predicted accurately using TCR beta sequences.

The CDR3 spans 14 residues. Trimming took 1 base from V and 8 from J, leaving 14 bases between them. Germline V gene data show CDR1 as MNHEY and CDR2 as SMNVEV (reference sequence). Sequenced input: PBMCs. The rearrangement links TRBV27 to TRBJ1-2; perhaps TRBD1 as D (5 bases). The source of this sequence is a woman aged 50 to 65 in good health and CMV-seropositive. The CDR3 bases are TGTGCCAGCAGTTTATTTGGCCCGGGGGAAGGCTACACCTTC. Residues: CASSLFGPGEGYTF.